A single sample gave rise to the 14 T cell receptor beta chains below, sequenced in a study of shared T cell receptors in the human thymus. Here immunoSEQ multiplex PCR was the method, and the copy in TCRdb shows in-frame clones only, minus some. This table holds 720,000 or so clones, approximately 83% found once. The sample also formed part of further work on human thymus T cells.

The sample was thymocytes. Every receptor here comes from a girl less than two years old with a congenital heart defect.

This clone was observed a handful of times. The rearrangement uses TRBV4-3 and TRBJ1-1, with D maybe TRBD1 (5 bases). There are 18 residues in the CDR3. CDR1 is LGHNA and CDR2 is YSLEER in the germline V gene. V lost 1 base to trimming and J lost 2 bases, with 20 bases between them. The DNA of the CDR3 is TGCGCCAGCAGCCAAGTCCCCGGCGGGGACGGTTTCAACACTGAAGCTTTCTTT. This translates into CASSQVPGGDGFNTEAFF.

This clone has only a few counts. The chain recombines TRBV10-3 with TRBJ2-7; D is possibly TRBD1 (6 bases). This CDR3 comprises 16 residues. V lost 6 bases and J lost 3, with 21 bases in between. CDR1 is ENHRY and CDR2 is SYGVKD in the germline V gene. The CDR3 protein is CAIRSAGAGMDYEQYF. The DNA of the CDR3 is TGTGCCATCAGAAGCGCAGGGGCCGGAATGGACTACGAGCAGTACTTC.

V is TRBV10-3 and J is TRBJ1-3, with D possibly matching TRBD1 (5 bases). This CDR3 comprises 15 residues. V lost 9 bases and J 0 bases, leaving 15 bases between the germline ends. From germline, CDR1 is ENHRY and CDR2 SYGVKD. The CDR3 DNA reads TGTGCCATTCTCGTTGGGGGGATCTCTGGAAACACCATATATTTT. It yields the protein CAILVGGISGNTIYF.

V and J are TRBV9 and TRBJ2-1; D gene unclear. The ends were cut back, 1 base at V and 0 bases at J, with 11 bases in the middle. This CDR3 spans 16 amino acids. The germline CDR1 and CDR2 sequences are SGDLS and YYNGEE. The CDR3 sequence is CASSVPHFSSYNEQFF. The CDR3, as DNA: TGTGCCAGCAGCGTACCCCATTTTAGCTCCTACAATGAGCAGTTCTTC.

V and J are TRBV14 and TRBJ1-5, with a weak D call TRBD1 (6 bases). Germline V gene lookup returns CDR1 SGHDN and CDR2 FVKESK. This CDR3 is built from 13 residues. The V gene lost 5 bases and the J gene lost 6 bases, with 11 bases spanning the gap. The CDR3 DNA reads TGTGCCAGCAGCAGAGGGGGTGTTCAGCCCCAGCATTTT. Translated: CASSRGGVQPQHF.

The chain uses TRBV5-1 and TRBJ2-7; 10 bases agree with TRBD2. V shed 4 bases and J 2 bases; nucleotides not matched to a gene: 12. The CDR3 is made up of 17 amino acids. CDR1 SGHRS and CDR2 YFSETQ come from the germline V gene. In nucleotides, the CDR3 is TGCGCCAGCAGCGCGAATTCTCCGGGACTAGCGACCTACGAGCAGTACTTC. This encodes CASSANSPGLATYEQYF.

The rearrangement joins TRBV11-2 to TRBJ2-7; D unresolved. CDR3 size: 15 residues. Germline CDR1 reads SGHAT; CDR2 reads FQNNGV. V lost 2 bases and J lost 2, with 13 bases in between. The CDR3 region has the DNA TGTGCCAGCAGCTTACCCCATAGAAAGACCTACGAGCAGTACTTC. Its translation is CASSLPHRKTYEQYF.

This clone occurred a few times. This chain joins TRBV5-8 and TRBJ2-7; no firm D call. The CDR3 totals 12 residues. V lost 0 bases, J lost 6 bases, and 7 bases lay in between. Germline loops: CDR1 SGHTS, CDR2 YDEGEE. CDR3 coding DNA: TGTGCCAGCAGCTTGGTCGTTGTCGAGCAGTACTTC. Translated, it gives CASSLVVVEQYF.

CDR3 sequence reads: CASSQDLSGHTGELFF. The CDR3 DNA sequence: TGTGCCAGCAGCCAAGATCTGTCAGGGCACACCGGGGAGCTGTTTTTT. The rearrangement uses TRBV14 and TRBJ2-2, with D perhaps matching TRBD1 (5 bases). The CDR3 consists of 16 residues. CDR1 SGHDN and CDR2 FVKESK come from the germline V gene. V lost 0 bases and J lost 3, with 11 bases in between.

The chain employs TRBV10-2 and TRBJ1-2; no clear D. The CDR3 totals 12 residues. Germline V gene lookup returns CDR1 WSHSY and CDR2 SAAADI. Trimming removed 6 bases at V and 4 bases at J, with 9 bases between. CDR3: CASSPGSYGYTF. CDR3 coding DNA: TGCGCCAGCAGCCCCGGGAGCTATGGCTACACCTTC.

The chain carries TRBV2 and TRBJ1-2; a possible D gene is TRBD1 (6 bases). V lost 7 bases and J 1 base, leaving 22 bases between the germline ends. The germline V gene has CDR1 SNHLY and CDR2 FYNNEI. CDR3 size: 17 residues. The CDR3 DNA sequence: TGTGCCAGCACTACAGAAACCCGATCCAGGGGTAACTATGGCTACACCTTC. It specifies CASTTETRSRGNYGYTF. The complete variable domain, with remaining parts taken from reference TRBV2 and TRBJ1-2, reads EPEVTQTPSHQVTQMGQEVILRCVPISNHLYFYWYRQILGQKVEFLVSFYNNEISEKSEIFDDQFSVERPDGSNFTLKIRSTKLEDSAMYFCASTTETRSRGNYGYTFGSGTRLTVV.

This chain joins TRBV6-6 and TRBJ1-5; D uncertain. CDR1 and CDR2 (germline): MNHNY, SVGAGI (reference sequence). Trimming pared 7 bases from V and 0 bases from J, leaving 10 bases between. This CDR3 has 14 residues. The CDR3 DNA is TGTGCCAGCACCCGCGCGGGTAGCAATCAGCCCCAGCATTTT. This sequence encodes CASTRAGSNQPQHF.

The gene calls are TRBV7-3 and TRBJ2-6; 16 positions agree with TRBD2. CDR1 SGHTA and CDR2 FQGTGA come from the germline V gene. The trim removed 4 bases at V and 3 bases at J, leaving 3 bases unmatched. CDR3 length: 18 amino acids. The CDR3 nucleotides are TGTGCCAGCAGCTCCGGGACTAGCGGGGGGGTTGGGGCCAACGTCCTGACTTTC. Translated, it gives CASSSGTSGGVGANVLTF.

The chain employs TRBV7-6 and TRBJ2-2, with TRBD1 identical over 9 bases. The trim removed 6 bases at V and 6 bases at J, leaving 8 bases unmatched. Germline V gives CDR1 SGHVS, CDR2 FNYEAQ. The CDR3 is made up of 15 amino acids. The DNA for the CDR3 is TGTGCCAGCAGGATGGGGACAGGGAAGGCCGGGGAGCTGTTTTTT. Its translation: CASRMGTGKAGELFF. The full variable domain, in which reference TRBV7-6 and TRBJ2-2 provide the parts outside the CDR3, is GAGVSQSPRYKVTKRGQDVALRCDPISGHVSLYWYRQALGQGPEFLTYFNYEAQQDKSGLPNDRFSAERPEGSISTLTIQRTEQRDSAMYRCASRMGTGKAGELFFGEGSRLTVL.